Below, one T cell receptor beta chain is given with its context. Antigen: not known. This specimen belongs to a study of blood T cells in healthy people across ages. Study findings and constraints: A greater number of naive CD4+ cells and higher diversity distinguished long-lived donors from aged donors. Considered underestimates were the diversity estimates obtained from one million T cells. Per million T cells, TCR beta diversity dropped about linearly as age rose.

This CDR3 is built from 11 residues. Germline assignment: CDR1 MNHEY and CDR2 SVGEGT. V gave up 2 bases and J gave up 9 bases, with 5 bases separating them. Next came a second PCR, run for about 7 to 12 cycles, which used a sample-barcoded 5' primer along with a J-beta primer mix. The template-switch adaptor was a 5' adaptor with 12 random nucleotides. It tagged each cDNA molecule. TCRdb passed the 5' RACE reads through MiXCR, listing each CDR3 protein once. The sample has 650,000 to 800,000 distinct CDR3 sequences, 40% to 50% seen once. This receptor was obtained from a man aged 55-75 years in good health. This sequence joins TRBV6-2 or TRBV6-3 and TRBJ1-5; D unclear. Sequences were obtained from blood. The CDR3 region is CASSYQGPQHF. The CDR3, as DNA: TGTGCCAGCAGTTACCAAGGGCCCCAGCATTTT.